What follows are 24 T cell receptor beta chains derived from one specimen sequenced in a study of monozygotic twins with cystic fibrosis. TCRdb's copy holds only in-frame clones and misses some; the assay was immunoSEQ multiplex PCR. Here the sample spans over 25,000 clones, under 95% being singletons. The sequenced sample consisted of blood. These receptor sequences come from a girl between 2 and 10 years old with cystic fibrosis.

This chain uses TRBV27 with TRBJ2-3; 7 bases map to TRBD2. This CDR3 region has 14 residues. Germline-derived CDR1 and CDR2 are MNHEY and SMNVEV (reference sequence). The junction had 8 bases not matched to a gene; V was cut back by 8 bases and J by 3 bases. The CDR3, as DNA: TGTGCCAGCCGTATAAGCGGGAAAACAGATACGCAGTATTTT. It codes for CASRISGKTDTQYF.

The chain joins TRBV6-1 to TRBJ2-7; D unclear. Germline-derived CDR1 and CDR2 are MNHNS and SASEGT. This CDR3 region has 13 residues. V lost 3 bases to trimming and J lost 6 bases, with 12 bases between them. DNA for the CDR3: TGTGCCAGCAGTGAGGCTAACAGCTCCGAGCAGTACTTC. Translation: CASSEANSSEQYF.

The CDR3 region has the DNA TGTGCCAGCAGCTTTGGCTGGGGACGGAACACTGAAGCTTTCTTT. Amino acid sequence: CASSFGWGRNTEAFF. The chain uses TRBV5-6 and TRBJ1-1; the D gene is possibly TRBD1 (5 bases). V was shortened by 2 bases and J by 1 base, with 12 bases between the two germline ends. The CDR3 covers 15 residues. CDR1 and CDR2 from the germline V gene are SGHDT and YYEEEE.

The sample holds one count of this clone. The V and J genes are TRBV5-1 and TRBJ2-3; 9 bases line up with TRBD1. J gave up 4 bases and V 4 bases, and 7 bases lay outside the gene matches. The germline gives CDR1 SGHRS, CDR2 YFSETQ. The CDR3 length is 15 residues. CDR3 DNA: TGCGCCAGCAGCACTAGGACAGGGGAAGCAGATACGCAGTATTTT. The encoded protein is CASSTRTGEADTQYF.

CDR3 residues: CASSDQKDQETQYF. The CDR3 bases are TGTGCCAGCAGTGACCAGAAAGACCAAGAGACCCAGTACTTC. The genes are TRBV2 and TRBJ2-5; D ambiguous. This CDR3 contains 14 residues. V shed 3 bases and J shed 0 bases, with 8 bases lying between them. Germline CDR1 and CDR2: SNHLY and FYNNEI.

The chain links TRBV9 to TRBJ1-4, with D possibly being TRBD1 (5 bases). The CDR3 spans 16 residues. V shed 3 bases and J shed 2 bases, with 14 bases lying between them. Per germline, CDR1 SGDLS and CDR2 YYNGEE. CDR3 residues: CASSGGGRQTNEKLFF. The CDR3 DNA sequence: TGTGCCAGCAGCGGTGGGGGACGTCAGACTAATGAAAAACTGTTTTTT. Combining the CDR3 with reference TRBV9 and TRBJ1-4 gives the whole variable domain DSGVTQTPKHLITATGQRVTLRCSPRSGDLSVYWYQQSLDQGLQFLIQYYNGEERAKGNILERFSAQQFPDLHSELNLSSLELGDSALYFCASSGGGRQTNEKLFFGSGTQLSVL.

CDR3: CASRTGWGSGDTQYF. As DNA, the CDR3 is TGTGCCAGCAGGACAGGGTGGGGGTCCGGAGATACGCAGTATTTT. This chain uses TRBV27 with TRBJ2-3, with 7 bases that match TRBD1. CDR1 is MNHEY and CDR2 is SMNVEV in the germline V gene (reference sequence). CDR3 size: 15 residues. V dropped 6 bases and J dropped 5; count of bases not matched to a gene: 11.

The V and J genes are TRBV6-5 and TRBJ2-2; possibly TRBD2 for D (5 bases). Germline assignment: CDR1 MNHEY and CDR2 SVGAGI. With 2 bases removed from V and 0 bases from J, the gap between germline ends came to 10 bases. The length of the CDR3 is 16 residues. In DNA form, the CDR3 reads TGTGCCAGCAGTTACGATTTAGCGACGAACACCGGGGAGCTGTTTTTT. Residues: CASSYDLATNTGELFF.

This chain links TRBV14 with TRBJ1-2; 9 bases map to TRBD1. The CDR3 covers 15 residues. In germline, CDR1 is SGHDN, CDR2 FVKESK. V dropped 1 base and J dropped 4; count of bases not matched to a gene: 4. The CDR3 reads CASSQGQGDAYGYTF. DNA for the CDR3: TGTGCCAGCAGCCAAGGACAGGGGGATGCCTATGGCTACACCTTC.

CDR3 loop: CASSTHGGGSNQPQHF. The CDR3 DNA is TGTGCCAGCAGCACTCACGGCGGGGGTAGCAATCAGCCCCAGCATTTT. The chain is built from TRBV7-2 and TRBJ1-5; D perhaps matches TRBD1 (5 bases). CDR1 is SGHTA and CDR2 is FQGNSA in the germline V gene. This CDR3 has 16 amino acids. Trimming took off 5 bases at V and 0 bases at J, with 14 bases between the two ends. Full variable domain (rest looked up from reference TRBV7-2 and TRBJ1-5): GAGVSQSPSNKVTEKGKDVELRCDPISGHTALYWYRQSLGQGLEFLIYFQGNSAPDKSGLPSDRFSAERTGGSVSTLTIQRTQQEDSAVYLCASSTHGGGSNQPQHFGDGTRLSIL.

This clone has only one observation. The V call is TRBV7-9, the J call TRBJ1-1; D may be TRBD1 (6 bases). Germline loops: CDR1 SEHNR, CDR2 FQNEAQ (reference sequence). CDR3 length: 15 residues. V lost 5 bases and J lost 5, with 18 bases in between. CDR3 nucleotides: TGTGCCAGCAGCCCCCACGTAGGGGGGCGGACTGAAGCTTTCTTT. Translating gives CASSPHVGGRTEAFF.

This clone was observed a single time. The CDR3 sequence is CASSWGGESEKLFF. CDR3 in DNA: TGTGCCAGCAGCTGGGGAGGGGAAAGCGAAAAACTGTTTTTT. The chain joins TRBV7-9 to TRBJ1-4; a weak D match, TRBD1 (5 bases). Trimming left V 4 bases short and J 8 bases short, with 14 bases between. The CDR3 has 14 residues. Germline lookup yields CDR1 SEHNR and CDR2 FQNEAQ (reference sequence).

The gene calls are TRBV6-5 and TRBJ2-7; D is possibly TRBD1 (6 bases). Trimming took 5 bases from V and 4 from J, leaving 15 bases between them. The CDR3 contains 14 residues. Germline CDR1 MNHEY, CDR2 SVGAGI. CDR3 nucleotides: TGTGCCAGCAGTCGAACAGGGTCCTCATACGAGCAGTACTTC. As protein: CASSRTGSSYEQYF.

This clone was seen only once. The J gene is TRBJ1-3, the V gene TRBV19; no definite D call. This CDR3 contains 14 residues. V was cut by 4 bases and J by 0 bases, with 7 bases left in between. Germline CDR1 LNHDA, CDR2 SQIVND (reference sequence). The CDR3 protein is CASSTGSSGNTIYF. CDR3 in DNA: TGTGCCAGTAGTACAGGCAGCTCTGGAAACACCATATATTTT.

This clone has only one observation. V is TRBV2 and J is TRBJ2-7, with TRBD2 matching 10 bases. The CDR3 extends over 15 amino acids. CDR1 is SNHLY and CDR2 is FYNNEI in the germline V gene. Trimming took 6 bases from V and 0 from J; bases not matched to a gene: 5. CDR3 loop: CASRRTSGNSYEQYF. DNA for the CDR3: TGTGCCAGCAGAAGGACTAGCGGTAACTCCTACGAGCAGTACTTC.

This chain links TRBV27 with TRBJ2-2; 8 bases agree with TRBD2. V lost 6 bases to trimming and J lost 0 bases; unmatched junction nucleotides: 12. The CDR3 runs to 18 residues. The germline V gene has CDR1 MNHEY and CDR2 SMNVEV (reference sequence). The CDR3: CASSPAGVQIANTGELFF. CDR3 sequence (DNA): TGTGCCAGCAGCCCAGCGGGAGTCCAAATCGCGAACACCGGGGAGCTGTTTTTT.

CDR3 amino acids: CASSRTGLAGTNTGELFF. CDR3 in DNA: TGCGCCAGCAGCCGAACGGGACTAGCGGGAACGAACACCGGGGAGCTGTTTTTT. The rearrangement uses TRBV4-1 and TRBJ2-2, with 13 bases lining up with TRBD2. V was pared by 4 bases and J by 0 bases, with 5 bases of the junction left unmatched. The germline V gene has CDR1 MGHRA and CDR2 YSYEKL. The CDR3 is 18 amino acids.

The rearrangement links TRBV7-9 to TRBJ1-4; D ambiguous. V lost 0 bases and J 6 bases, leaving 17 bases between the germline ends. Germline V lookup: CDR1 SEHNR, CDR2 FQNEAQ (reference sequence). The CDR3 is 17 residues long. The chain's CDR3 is CASSLADRPQGYEKLFF. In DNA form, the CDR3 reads TGTGCCAGCAGCTTAGCGGACCGCCCCCAAGGGTATGAAAAACTGTTTTTT.

This chain's CDR3 is CASSPTSGRSYEQFF. CDR3 nucleotide sequence: TGTGCCAGCAGTCCTACTAGCGGGAGAAGCTATGAGCAGTTCTTC. This rearrangement joins TRBV28 to TRBJ2-1, with TRBD2 matching 11 bases. Germline CDR1 MDHEN, CDR2 SYDVKM. This CDR3 region has 15 residues. Unmatched junction bases numbered 8, after V lost 5 bases and J lost 8 bases.

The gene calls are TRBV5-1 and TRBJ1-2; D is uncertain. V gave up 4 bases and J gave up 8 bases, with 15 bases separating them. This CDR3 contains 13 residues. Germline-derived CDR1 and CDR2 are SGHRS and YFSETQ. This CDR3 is CASSLTLSEGYTF. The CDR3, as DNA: TGCGCCAGCAGCCTAACCCTATCCGAAGGCTACACCTTC.

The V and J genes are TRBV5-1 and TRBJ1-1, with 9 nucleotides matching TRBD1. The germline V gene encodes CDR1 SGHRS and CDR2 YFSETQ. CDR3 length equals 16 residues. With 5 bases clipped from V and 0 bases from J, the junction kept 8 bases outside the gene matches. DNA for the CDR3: TGCGCCAGCAGGGTCGGACAGGGGATCATGAACACTGAAGCTTTCTTT. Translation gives CASRVGQGIMNTEAFF.

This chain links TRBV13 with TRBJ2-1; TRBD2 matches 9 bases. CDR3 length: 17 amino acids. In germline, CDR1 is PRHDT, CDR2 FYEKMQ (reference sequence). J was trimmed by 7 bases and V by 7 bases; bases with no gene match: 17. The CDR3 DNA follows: TGTGCCAGCACGAGGGGGCGGGAGGGCCGTGTTGGGAATGAGCAGTTCTTC. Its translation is CASTRGREGRVGNEQFF.

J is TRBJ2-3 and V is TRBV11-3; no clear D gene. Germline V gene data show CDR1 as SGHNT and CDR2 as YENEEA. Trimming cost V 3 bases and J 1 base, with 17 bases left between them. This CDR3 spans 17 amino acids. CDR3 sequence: CASSFLPTPKRTDTQYF. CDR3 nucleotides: TGTGCCAGCAGCTTCCTCCCGACTCCGAAACGCACAGATACGCAGTATTTT.

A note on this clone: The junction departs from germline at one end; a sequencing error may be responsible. The CDR3 here is CASSQARTWGKDAQYF. CDR3 nucleotide sequence: TGCGCCAGCAGCCAAGCGAGGACCTGGGGGAAAGATGCGCAGTATTTT. This chain joins TRBV4-3 and TRBJ2-3; D is tentatively TRBD1 or TRBD2 (5 bases each). Germline loops: CDR1 LGHNA, CDR2 YSLEER. The CDR3 spans 16 residues.